Listed below are T cell receptor beta chains from one sample, sequenced in a study of blood T cell repertoires in COVID-19. Generated by immunoSEQ multiplex PCR, the TCRdb table keeps only in-frame clones and is missing some. The sample records about 83,000 clones, about 86% being singletons. Specimen: peripheral blood. All receptors derive from an elderly woman in a cohort sampled during active or convalescent COVID-19. Each CDR3 is given with its conserved first and last residue. The order of the fields is clone size, J gene, V gene, D gene, CDR3 protein, CDR3 DNA. A D gene is named only where the DNA matches it firmly. Not every row has a clone size; where given, it reads once, few, many or a size class.

>NA|TRBJ1-4|TRBV11-3|TRBD1
CASSFGTGRVGSGEKLFF
TGTGCCAGCAGCTTTGGGACAGGGAGAGTGGGATCCGGCGAAAAACTGTTTTTT
>NA|TRBJ1-1|TRBV12-3/TRBV12-4|TRBD1
CASRRDSLEAFF
TGTGCCAGCAGGCGGGACAGCCTTGAAGCTTTCTTT
>NA|TRBJ1-2|TRBV19|NA
CASSIDPQLGGYTF
TGTGCCAGTAGTATAGACCCCCAACTCGGTGGCTACACCTTC
>NA|TRBJ1-2|TRBV7-9|NA
CASSLETGRSYGYTF
TGTGCCAGCAGCTTAGAAACAGGCCGATCCTATGGCTACACCTTC
>NA|TRBJ1-3|TRBV7-9|NA
CASSLSVSGNTIYF
TGTGCCAGCAGCTTATCGGTCTCTGGAAACACCATATATTTT
>once|TRBJ1-4|TRBV28|NA
CASRDRKNEKLFF
TGTGCCAGCAGAGACAGGAAAAATGAAAAACTGTTTTTT
>many|TRBJ1-1|TRBV7-3|NA
CASSLQGGADTEAFF
TGTGCCAGCAGCTTACAGGGAGGGGCAGACACTGAAGCTTTCTTT
>NA|TRBJ1-1|TRBV6-6|NA
CASSTGQGGSEAFF
TGTGCCAGCAGTACTGGGCAGGGAGGGTCTGAAGCTTTCTTT
>once|TRBJ2-3|TRBV7-3|NA
CASSLYQEDTQYF
TGTGCCAGCAGCTTATATCAGGAAGATACGCAGTATTTT
>NA|TRBJ2-7|TRBV3-1/TRBV3-2|NA
CASSLWNGGTYEQYF
TGTGCCAGCAGCCTTTGGAATGGGGGGACCTACGAGCAGTACTTC
>NA|TRBJ2-1|TRBV10-2|NA
CASSSPGMRELINDNEQFF
TGCGCCAGCAGTTCCCCGGGGATGAGGGAGCTCATCAATGACAATGAGCAGTTCTTC
>NA|TRBJ2-3|TRBV5-6|NA
CASSLAPRSSTDTQYF
TGTGCCAGCAGCTTGGCGCCGCGGTCTAGCACAGATACGCAGTATTTT
>NA|TRBJ2-7|TRBV7-9|TRBD1
CASSLVVGQTRKKYF
TGTGCCAGCAGCTTGGTTGTGGGACAGACCAGGAAAAAGTACTTC
>few|TRBJ1-2|TRBV9|NA
CASSGGGRPNYGYTF
TGTGCCAGCAGCGGGGGAGGGAGGCCTAACTATGGCTACACCTTC
>NA|TRBJ1-5|TRBV4-1|NA
CASSQWMEGNQPQHF
TGCGCCAGCAGCCAATGGATGGAGGGCAATCAGCCCCAGCATTTT
>NA|TRBJ2-1|TRBV12-3/TRBV12-4|NA
CASTRGTYNEQFF
TGTGCCAGCACTAGGGGAACCTACAATGAGCAGTTCTTC
>NA|TRBJ2-2|TRBV7-7|TRBD1
CASSMDRGSGTGELFF
TGTGCTAGCAGCATGGACAGGGGGAGCGGCACCGGGGAGCTGTTTTTT
>NA|TRBJ2-3|TRBV10-1|TRBD2
CASSDSGTPTDTQYF
TGCGCCAGCAGTGATAGCGGGACCCCCACAGATACGCAGTATTTT
>NA|TRBJ2-3|TRBV28|NA
CASSLRASALSTQYF
TGTGCCAGCAGTTTAAGGGCTAGCGCCCTCAGCACGCAGTATTTT
>NA|TRBJ1-5|TRBV30|TRBD1
CAWSQQGDNQPQHF
TGTGCCTGGAGTCAACAGGGGGACAATCAGCCCCAGCATTTT
>NA|TRBJ1-2|TRBV5-1|NA
CASSEDSTGLYGYTF
TGCGCCAGCAGCGAAGATTCGACAGGCCTCTATGGCTACACCTTC
>NA|TRBJ1-1|TRBV10-1|NA
CASSEGSGIGSTEAFF
TGCGCCAGCAGTGAGGGATCAGGGATAGGTAGCACTGAAGCTTTCTTT
>NA|TRBJ1-1|TRBV6-6|NA
CASRRDIYTEAFF
TGTGCCAGCAGAAGGGACATATACACTGAAGCTTTCTTT
>once|TRBJ2-1|TRBV5-1|TRBD2
CASSLALAGVNEQFF
TGCGCCAGCAGCTTGGCCCTAGCGGGAGTCAATGAGCAGTTCTTC
>NA|TRBJ1-4|TRBV18|TRBD1
CASSPDRGRRQTNEKLFF
TGTGCCAGCTCACCGGACAGGGGGCGCCGTCAAACTAATGAAAAACTGTTTTTT
>NA|TRBJ1-1|TRBV2|NA
CASSGQGLTEAFF
TGTGCCAGCAGTGGGCAAGGACTCACTGAAGCTTTCTTT
>NA|TRBJ2-1|TRBV13|NA
CASSLGIWANEQFF
TGTGCCAGCAGCTTAGGGATTTGGGCGAATGAGCAGTTCTTC
>NA|TRBJ2-1|TRBV30|TRBD1
CAWNGDREYNEQFF
TGTGCCTGGAATGGGGACAGGGAATACAATGAGCAGTTCTTC
>NA|TRBJ2-1|TRBV28|NA
CASSPAGGNYNEQFF
TGTGCCAGCAGTCCCGCGGGTGGGAACTACAATGAGCAGTTCTTC
>NA|TRBJ2-2|TRBV25-1|NA
CASSSLDTGELFF
TGTGCCAGCAGTTCCCTTGACACCGGGGAGCTGTTTTTT
>NA|TRBJ1-5|TRBV6-5|NA
CASSPLGARQPQHF
TGTGCCAGCAGTCCCCTGGGGGCGAGGCAGCCCCAGCATTTT
>NA|TRBJ2-1|TRBV30|TRBD2
CAWSEAGAYNEQFF
TGTGCCTGGAGTGAAGCGGGGGCCTACAATGAGCAGTTCTTC
>NA|TRBJ1-5|TRBV28|TRBD1
CASSSGQGASGNQPQHF
TGTGCCAGCAGTTCGGGACAGGGGGCATCCGGCAATCAGCCCCAGCATTTT
>NA|TRBJ1-2|TRBV4-1|TRBD1
CASSQGDRAAGYTF
TGCGCCAGCAGCCAAGGGGACAGGGCGGCTGGCTACACCTTC
>NA|TRBJ1-2|TRBV5-1|TRBD1
CASSDGTGGYGYTF
TGCGCCAGCAGCGACGGGACAGGGGGGTATGGCTACACCTTC
>NA|TRBJ1-2|TRBV16|TRBD1
CASSQSGTGDGYTF
TGTGCCAGCAGCCAATCCGGGACAGGGGATGGCTACACCTTC
>NA|TRBJ1-2|TRBV19|TRBD1
CASTPTGVTYGYTF
TGTGCCAGTACACCGACAGGGGTCACCTATGGCTACACCTTC
>once|TRBJ1-5|TRBV2|NA
CASSGAAQRGGQPQHF
TGTGCCAGCAGTGGGGCGGCCCAGCGGGGAGGTCAGCCCCAGCATTTT
>NA|TRBJ1-6|TRBV27|NA
CASSFKGLIISPLHF
TGTGCCAGCAGTTTTAAGGGGCTGATAATTTCACCCCTCCACTTT
>NA|TRBJ2-1|TRBV24-1|TRBD1
CATSDMDRAPGVRENEQFF
TGTGCCACCAGTGATATGGACAGGGCCCCTGGGGTCCGAGAGAATGAGCAGTTCTTC
>NA|TRBJ1-1|TRBV11-1|NA
CASSWGGSTEAFF
TGTGCCAGCAGCTGGGGAGGGAGCACTGAAGCTTTCTTT
>NA|TRBJ2-7|TRBV3-1/TRBV3-2|TRBD1
CASSPSGTAYEQYF
TGTGCCAGCAGCCCCTCCGGGACAGCCTACGAGCAGTACTTC
>NA|TRBJ1-2|TRBV30|TRBD1
CAWRRQGANYGYTF
TGTGCCTGGCGGCGACAGGGGGCAAACTATGGCTACACCTTC
>NA|TRBJ1-2|TRBV3-1/TRBV3-2|NA
CASSQSAENYGYTF
TGTGCCAGCAGCCAGTCTGCAGAAAACTATGGCTACACCTTC
>NA|TRBJ2-2|TRBV27|TRBD1
CASGTVVTGELFF
TGTGCCAGTGGGACAGTCGTCACCGGGGAGCTGTTTTTT
>once|TRBJ2-7|TRBV9|TRBD2
CASSLLAGAYEQYF
TGTGCCAGCAGCCTACTAGCGGGAGCCTACGAGCAGTACTTC
>NA|TRBJ1-4|TRBV3-1/TRBV3-2|NA
CASSQDPRVEEKLFF
TGTGCCAGCAGCCAAGACCCCAGGGTTGAGGAAAAACTGTTTTTT
>medium-sized|TRBJ2-3|TRBV6-2/TRBV6-3|TRBD2
CASSYSISGGPKDTQYF
TGTGCCAGCAGTTACTCGATATCGGGAGGGCCGAAAGATACGCAGTATTTT
>NA|TRBJ1-1|TRBV6-5|TRBD1
CASSWDRLNTEAFF
TGTGCCAGCAGTTGGGACAGACTTAACACTGAAGCTTTCTTT
>NA|TRBJ1-2|TRBV5-1|NA
CASSLAQGTSDFYGYTF
TGCGCCAGCAGCTTGGCACAGGGTACATCGGATTTTTATGGCTACACCTTC